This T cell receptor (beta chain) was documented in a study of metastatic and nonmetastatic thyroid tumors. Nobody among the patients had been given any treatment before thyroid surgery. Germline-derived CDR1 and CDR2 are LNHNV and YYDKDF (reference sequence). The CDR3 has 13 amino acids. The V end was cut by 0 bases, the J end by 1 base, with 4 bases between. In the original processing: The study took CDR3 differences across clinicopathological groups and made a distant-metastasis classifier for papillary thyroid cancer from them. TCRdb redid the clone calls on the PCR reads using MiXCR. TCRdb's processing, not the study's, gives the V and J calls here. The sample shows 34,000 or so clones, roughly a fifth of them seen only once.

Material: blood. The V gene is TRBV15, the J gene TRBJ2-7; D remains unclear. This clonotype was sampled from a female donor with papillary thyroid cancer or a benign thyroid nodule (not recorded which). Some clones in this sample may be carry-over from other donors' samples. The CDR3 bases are TGTGCCACCAGCAGAGACAGGTCCTACGAGCAGTACTTC. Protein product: CATSRDRSYEQYF.